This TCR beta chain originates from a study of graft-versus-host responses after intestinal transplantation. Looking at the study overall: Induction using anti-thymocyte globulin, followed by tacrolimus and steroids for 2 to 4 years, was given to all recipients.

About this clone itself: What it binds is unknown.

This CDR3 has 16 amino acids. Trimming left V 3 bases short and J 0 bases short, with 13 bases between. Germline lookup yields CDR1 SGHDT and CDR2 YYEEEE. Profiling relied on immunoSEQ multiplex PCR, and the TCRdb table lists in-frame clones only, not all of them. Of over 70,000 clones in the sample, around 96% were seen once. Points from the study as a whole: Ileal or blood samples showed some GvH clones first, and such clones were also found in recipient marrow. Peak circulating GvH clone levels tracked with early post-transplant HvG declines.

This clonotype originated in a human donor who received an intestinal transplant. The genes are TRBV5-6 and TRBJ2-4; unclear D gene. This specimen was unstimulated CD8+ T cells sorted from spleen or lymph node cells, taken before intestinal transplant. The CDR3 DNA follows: TGTGCCAGCAGCTGGAGAAGTGCCCTAGCCAAAAACATTCAGTACTTC. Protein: CASSWRSALAKNIQYF.